This entry describes one T cell receptor (beta chain). It is unclear where the CDR3 begins or ends on the DNA, so no DNA is shown, and the CDR3 is as TCRdb lists it. Repertoires were generated with immunoSEQ multiplex PCR, while TCRdb's copy carries only in-frame clones and drops some. Of roughly 120,000 clones listed, 85% to 90% are singletons. The data were taken from a study of PD-L1 blockade in urothelial cancer. Turning to the study itself: Blood samples contained a median around 130,000 T cells.

Both ends counted, the CDR3 spans 14 residues. In germline, CDR1 is LNHDA, CDR2 SQIVND (reference sequence). The time point: peripheral blood 6 weeks after treatment start. It was locally advanced or metastatic urothelial carcinoma that patients had. This receptor was obtained from a man aged 55 to 70 with urothelial cancer. The starting material was PBMCs, obtained around atezolizumab (anti-PD-L1) treatment. This sequence joins TRBV19 and TRBJ2-5; the DNA was not used to check the table's D call, TRBD2. The CDR3 sequence: CASTSDYSQETQYF.